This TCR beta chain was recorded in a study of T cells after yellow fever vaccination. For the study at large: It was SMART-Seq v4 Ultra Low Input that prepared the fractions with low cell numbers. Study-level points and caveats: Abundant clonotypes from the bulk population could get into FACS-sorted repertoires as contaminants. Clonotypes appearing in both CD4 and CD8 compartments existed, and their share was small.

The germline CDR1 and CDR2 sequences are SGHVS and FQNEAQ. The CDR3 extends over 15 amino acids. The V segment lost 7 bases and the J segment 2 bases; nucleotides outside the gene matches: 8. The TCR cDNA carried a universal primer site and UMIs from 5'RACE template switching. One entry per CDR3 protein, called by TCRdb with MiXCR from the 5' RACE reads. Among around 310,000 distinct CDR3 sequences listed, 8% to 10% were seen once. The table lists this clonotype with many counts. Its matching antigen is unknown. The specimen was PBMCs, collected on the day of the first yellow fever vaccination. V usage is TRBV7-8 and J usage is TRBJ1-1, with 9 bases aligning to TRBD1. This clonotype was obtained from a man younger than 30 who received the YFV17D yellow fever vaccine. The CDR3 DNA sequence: TGTGCCAGCACCCTGACAGGGGGGGCTAACACTGAAGCTTTCTTT. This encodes CASTLTGGANTEAFF.